This T cell receptor (beta chain) was sequenced for a study of long-term antiretroviral therapy in people with HIV. Study-wide results and limits: Whichever time point was examined, clones expanded before ART dominated the repertoire. ART adherence, viral resistance and therapy changes went undocumented. Narrower CDR3 length ranges marked HIV repertoires relative to controls.

The germline V gene has CDR1 SGHDN and CDR2 FVKESK. The germline V and J ends were trimmed by 0 bases and 9 bases, with 12 bases remaining between them. The CDR3 has 13 residues. Runs used v3.0 of the immunoSEQ assay and were done at survey level. Some clones are missing from TCRdb's copy, which holds only in-frame ones; the method was immunoSEQ multiplex PCR. The table includes around 31,000 clones, approximately 83% detected once. About this clone itself: What it binds is not known.

Each specimen consisted of about 0.95-11 million cryopreserved PBMC prior to extraction of DNA. The source was unsorted PBMCs, collected 0.8 years before starting antiretroviral therapy. J is TRBJ2-7 and V is TRBV14; the D is unclear. The clonotype was recovered from a man younger than 35 with HIV. DNA for the CDR3: TGTGCCAGCAGCCAAGAAATGGGGTTGACGCAGTACTTC. Amino acid sequence: CASSQEMGLTQYF.